These 6 T cell receptor beta chains came from one sample sequenced in a study of T cells after yellow fever vaccination. A single record per CDR3 protein comes from TCRdb applying MiXCR to the 5' RACE reads. This sample has approximately 600,000 distinct CDR3 sequences, with around 12% found just once. Sequencing used PBMCs, obtained on the day of the yellow fever booster vaccination. The receptors shown here come from a man aged 25 to 40 who received the YFV17D yellow fever vaccine.

V usage is TRBV14 and J usage is TRBJ1-1; D is undetermined. Germline assignment: CDR1 SGHDN and CDR2 FVKESK. The CDR3 sequence is 11 residues long. The V end was cut by 4 bases, the J end by 8 bases, with 8 bases between. The CDR3 sequence is CASSPGEEAFF. CDR3 nucleotides: TGTGCCAGCAGCCCCGGGGAGGAAGCTTTCTTT.

The chain links TRBV4-2 to TRBJ2-7; TRBD1 matches at 12 bases. The germline gives CDR1 LGHNA, CDR2 YNFKEQ. The CDR3 has 15 amino acids. The trim removed 4 bases at V and 3 bases at J, leaving 4 bases unmatched. The CDR3 here is CASSPGQGANYEQYF. As DNA, the CDR3 is TGTGCCAGCAGCCCGGGACAGGGGGCTAACTACGAGCAGTACTTC.

The chain couples TRBV6-2 or TRBV6-3 to TRBJ2-7, with D perhaps matching TRBD2 (6 bases). The CDR3 has 13 amino acids. Per the germline V gene, CDR1 is MNHEY and CDR2 is SVGEGT. Trimming removed 5 bases at V and 5 bases at J, with 13 bases between. The CDR3 DNA follows: TGTGCCAGCAGTCCCCGGTGGAGGGACGAGCAGTACTTC. Protein product: CASSPRWRDEQYF.

V usage is TRBV6-2 or TRBV6-3 and J usage is TRBJ2-7; D uncertain. CDR3 length: 15 amino acids. V was pared by 0 bases and J by 3 bases, with 12 bases between. Germline CDR1 is MNHEY and CDR2 is SVGEGT. The CDR3: CASSYSSREDYEQYF. The DNA of the CDR3 is TGTGCCAGCAGTTACTCGAGCAGAGAAGACTACGAGCAGTACTTC.

The sample holds a few counts of this clonotype. The chain employs TRBV18 and TRBJ2-1; possibly TRBD1 for D (5 bases). This CDR3 is 16 amino acids long. The germline V gene encodes CDR1 KGHSH and CDR2 LQKENI. With 2 bases removed from V and 6 bases from J, the gap between germline ends came to 17 bases. In DNA, the CDR3 is TGTGCCAGCTCACCATCGGTAAGGTGGGGCACCAATGAGCAGTTCTTC. Its translation is CASSPSVRWGTNEQFF. The full variable domain, with the rest looked up from reference TRBV18 and TRBJ2-1, is NAGVMQNPRHLVRRRGQEARLRCSPMKGHSHVYWYRQLPEEGLKFMVYLQKENIIDESGMPKERFSAEFPKEGPSILRIQQVVRGDSAAYFCASSPSVRWGTNEQFFGPGTRLTVL.

The chain uses TRBV4-2 and TRBJ2-3; 8 bases match TRBD1. Trimming at V came to 0 bases and at J to 6 bases, leaving 5 bases not matched to a gene. The CDR3 runs to 15 residues. Germline assignment: CDR1 LGHNA and CDR2 YNFKEQ. CDR3: CASSQDPRGPDTQYF. CDR3 DNA sequence: TGTGCCAGCAGCCAAGATCCCAGGGGGCCCGATACGCAGTATTTT.